The clone carrying this T cell receptor (beta chain) appeared many times. The antigen is unknown. The sample is drawn from a study of T cells after yellow fever vaccination. Turning to the study itself: Where fractions had low cell numbers, libraries were prepared from them with the SMART-Seq v4 Ultra Low Input RNA kit.

In TCRdb, the 5' RACE reads were re-called with MiXCR into one record per CDR3 protein. This sample has about 340,000 distinct CDR3 sequences, with under 5% found just once. Study results and limitations: The secondary response showed a weaker magnitude and a faster peak, day 5 versus 15. Contaminants from the bulk population, in the form of abundant clonotypes, could be found in FACS-sorted repertoires.

Germline CDR1 reads SQVTM; CDR2 reads ANQGSEA. V shed 0 bases and J shed 9 bases, with 15 bases lying between them. This CDR3 spans 14 amino acids. V usage is TRBV29-1 and J usage is TRBJ2-1; no definite D call. Sequenced here: PBMCs, sampled 5 days after the yellow fever booster vaccination. This receptor was taken from a young man who received the YFV17D yellow fever vaccine. The CDR3 reads CSVEEMLVGPEQFF. The CDR3, as DNA: TGCAGCGTTGAAGAAATGCTTGTAGGGCCTGAGCAGTTCTTC.